These 21 T cell receptor beta chains were sequenced from one sample in a study of shared clonotypes between healthy human individuals. The naive CD8 fraction comprised CD45RO-negative cells positively selected for CCR7 and excluded terminally differentiated effector memory CD45RA+ cells. Clones were sequenced by immunoSEQ multiplex PCR, and TCRdb holds only the in-frame ones, with some missing. The table has about 2.1 million clones, about 93% seen once. The material sequenced was naive CD8+ T cells from PBMCs. These receptor sequences come from a man aged 18 to 29 in good health. Some clones in this sample may be carry-over from other donors' samples.

This clone was detected once. The chain employs TRBV29-1 and TRBJ1-2; the match to TRBD1 covers 8 bases. The J segment lost 3 bases and the V segment lost 4 bases, leaving 10 bases of the junction unmatched. Germline V gives CDR1 SQVTM, CDR2 ANQGSEA. The CDR3 is 15 amino acids. The DNA for the CDR3 is TGCAGCGTTGTGTGGACAGGGCCGGATTACTATGGCTACACCTTC. Its translation is CSVVWTGPDYYGYTF.

The gene calls are TRBV25-1 and TRBJ2-1, with D perhaps given as TRBD1 or TRBD2 (5 bases each). CDR1 is MGHDK and CDR2 is SYGVNS in the germline V gene. V gave up 4 bases and J gave up 10 bases, with 11 bases separating them. CDR3 length: 12 residues. DNA of the CDR3: TGTGCCAGCAGTGCCTCGGGGCGGGAGCAGTTCTTC. This translates into CASSASGREQFF.

This clone appeared once. This chain connects TRBV6-6 to TRBJ2-2; perhaps TRBD2 as D (6 bases). The V gene lost 6 bases and the J gene lost 5 bases, with 13 bases spanning the gap. CDR1 MNHNY and CDR2 SVGAGI come from the germline V gene (reference sequence). The CDR3 runs to 14 residues. The CDR3 is CASSPGRGTGELFF. CDR3 bases: TGTGCCAGCAGCCCGGGCCGGGGGACCGGGGAGCTGTTTTTT.

The chain links TRBV7-7 to TRBJ1-2; 7 positions agree with TRBD1. CDR3 length equals 13 residues. CDR1 and CDR2 from the germline V gene are SSHAT and FNYEAQ (reference sequence). V lost 7 bases and J lost 5; bases outside the gene matches: 7. CDR3: CASTEGTDYGYTF. The CDR3 DNA is TGTGCCAGCACCGAGGGGACAGATTATGGCTACACCTTC.

The J gene is TRBJ2-5, the V gene TRBV5-1, with D perhaps matching TRBD2 (6 bases). Trimming removed 4 bases at V and 5 bases at J, with 18 bases between. Germline V gene sequence: CDR1 SGHRS, CDR2 YFSETQ. The CDR3 runs to 15 residues. The CDR3 loop is CASSALGGGKETQYF. The CDR3 DNA follows: TGCGCCAGCAGCGCCTTGGGTGGGGGGAAGGAGACCCAGTACTTC. The entire variable domain, with the rest obtained from reference TRBV5-1 and TRBJ2-5, is as follows: KAGVTQTPRYLIKTRGQQVTLSCSPISGHRSVSWYQQTPGQGLQFLFEYFSETQRNKGNFPGRFSGRQFSNSRSEMNVSTLELGDSALYLCASSALGGGKETQYFGPGTRLLVL.

V gene TRBV4-3 combines with J gene TRBJ2-1, with D perhaps matching TRBD1 or TRBD2 (5 bases each). In germline, CDR1 is LGHNA, CDR2 YSLEER. CDR3 length: 16 residues. The V gene lost 0 bases and the J gene lost 2 bases, with 11 bases spanning the gap. The CDR3 region is CASSQDYGAAYNEQFF. CDR3 nucleotide sequence: TGCGCCAGCAGCCAAGATTACGGGGCGGCCTACAATGAGCAGTTCTTC.

The chain joins TRBV30 to TRBJ2-3, with unresolved D. This CDR3 contains 16 residues. CDR1 and CDR2 from the germline V gene are GTSNPN and SVGIG (reference sequence). V lost 2 bases to trimming and J lost 1 base, with 16 bases between them. This chain's CDR3 is CAWSYSFRLGTDTQYF. For the CDR3, the DNA is TGTGCCTGGAGTTACAGCTTCCGTCTTGGCACAGATACGCAGTATTTT.

The genes are TRBV28 and TRBJ1-2; D is undetermined. CDR1 is MDHEN and CDR2 is SYDVKM in the germline V gene. Deletions cut 5 bases from V and 5 bases from J, with 9 bases between. This CDR3 region has 12 residues. The chain's CDR3 is CASSPHNYGYTF. For the CDR3, the DNA is TGTGCCAGCAGTCCGCATAATTATGGCTACACCTTC.

The chain uses TRBV2 and TRBJ2-7; tentative D call: TRBD2 (6 bases). CDR3 length: 16 residues. Germline loops: CDR1 SNHLY, CDR2 FYNNEI. V was trimmed by 1 base and J by 1 base, leaving 14 bases between them. The CDR3 is CASSEEGGGVSYEQYF. Here the CDR3 DNA reads TGTGCCAGCAGTGAAGAGGGCGGAGGGGTTTCCTACGAGCAGTACTTC.

This chain joins TRBV4-1 and TRBJ1-4; D is perhaps TRBD1 (5 bases). The CDR3 is made up of 19 amino acids. Trimming cost V 4 bases and J 0 bases, with 21 bases left between them. The germline V gene has CDR1 MGHRA and CDR2 YSYEKL. The CDR3 sequence is CASSLPPRQTFTTNEKLFF. CDR3 in DNA: TGCGCCAGCAGCCTTCCCCCGCGACAGACATTCACAACTAATGAAAAACTGTTTTTT.

The rearrangement uses TRBV29-1 and TRBJ1-2; D gene unclear. The V end was cut by 5 bases, the J end by 6 bases, with 13 bases between. CDR1 SQVTM and CDR2 ANQGSEA come from the germline V gene. The CDR3 totals 12 residues. CDR3 residues: CSVFAGQNGYTF. CDR3 bases: TGCAGCGTTTTTGCAGGCCAGAATGGCTACACCTTC.

J is TRBJ1-1 and V is TRBV7-8, with 7 bases identical to TRBD1. Germline V lookup: CDR1 SGHVS, CDR2 FQNEAQ. The CDR3 has 15 amino acids. The J segment lost 2 bases and the V segment lost 4 bases, leaving 7 bases of the junction unmatched. The CDR3 here is CASSSRGQSNTEAFF. Written as DNA, the CDR3 is TGTGCCAGCAGCTCCCGGGGACAGTCAAACACTGAAGCTTTCTTT.

The chain combines TRBV7-9 with TRBJ2-5; D unclear. Trimming took 1 base from V and 9 from J, leaving 12 bases between them. This CDR3 is 13 amino acids long. CDR1 and CDR2 (germline): SEHNR, FQNEAQ (reference sequence). CDR3 in DNA: TGTGCCAGCAGCTTAGGGTTGTGGCCGGCCCAGTACTTC. Residues: CASSLGLWPAQYF.

This sequence joins TRBV6-5 and TRBJ2-2; TRBD1 matches 7 bases. CDR1 and CDR2 (germline): MNHEY, SVGAGI. J lost 7 bases, V lost 6 bases, and 11 bases had no gene match. This CDR3 is built from 15 residues. In DNA form, the CDR3 reads TGTGCCAGCAGCCTTCAGACAGGGTTACACGGGGAGCTGTTTTTT. As protein: CASSLQTGLHGELFF.

The gene calls are TRBV27 and TRBJ2-6; perhaps TRBD1 as D (6 bases). V lost 2 bases, J lost 2 bases, and 16 bases lay in between. The CDR3 consists of 18 residues. Germline-derived CDR1 and CDR2 are MNHEY and SMNVEV (reference sequence). CDR3 amino acids: CASSLIAPYRAGANVLTF. CDR3 sequence (DNA): TGTGCCAGCAGTTTAATAGCCCCCTACAGGGCTGGGGCCAACGTCCTGACTTTC. The variable domain in full, completed from reference TRBV27 and TRBJ2-6, reads EAQVTQNPRYLITVTGKKLTVTCSQNMNHEYMSWYRQDPGLGLRQIYYSMNVEVTDKGDVPEGYKVSRKEKRNFPLILESPSPNQTSLYFCASSLIAPYRAGANVLTFGAGSRLTVL.

The J gene is TRBJ2-2, the V gene TRBV18, with no clear D. The V and J ends lost 0 bases and 4 bases respectively, with 12 bases between them. This CDR3 is 16 amino acids long. CDR1 and CDR2 (germline): KGHSH, LQKENI. CDR3 sequence (DNA): TGTGCCAGCTCACCACCGGTCCCACAACGCACCGGGGAGCTGTTTTTT. This encodes CASSPPVPQRTGELFF. The entire variable domain, with the rest obtained from reference TRBV18 and TRBJ2-2, is as follows: NAGVMQNPRHLVRRRGQEARLRCSPMKGHSHVYWYRQLPEEGLKFMVYLQKENIIDESGMPKERFSAEFPKEGPSILRIQQVVRGDSAAYFCASSPPVPQRTGELFFGEGSRLTVL.

CDR3 residues: CAWRAWRGYYEQYF. The CDR3, as DNA: TGTGCCTGGAGAGCTTGGAGGGGCTACTACGAGCAGTACTTC. This rearrangement joins TRBV30 to TRBJ2-7, with a tentative D call TRBD2 (6 bases). V was trimmed by 3 bases and J by 3 bases, leaving 15 bases between them. The germline CDR1 and CDR2 sequences are GTSNPN and SVGIG (reference sequence). The CDR3 loop spans 14 amino acids.

The chain uses TRBV27 and TRBJ2-7; D is unclear. CDR3 size: 15 residues. Germline V gene data show CDR1 as MNHEY and CDR2 as SMNVEV (reference sequence). V lost 5 bases and J lost 2, with 16 bases in between. Here the CDR3 DNA reads TGTGCCAGCAGTCCGGGCCGGGCCTGGACCTACGAGCAGTACTTC. This sequence encodes CASSPGRAWTYEQYF.

The chain recombines TRBV7-9 with TRBJ2-5; D is perhaps TRBD1 (6 bases). The CDR3 extends over 13 amino acids. The germline V gene has CDR1 SEHNR and CDR2 FQNEAQ (reference sequence). The V gene lost 10 bases and the J gene lost 5 bases, with 17 bases spanning the gap. CDR3 nucleotide sequence: TGTGCCACCGGACGGGACACCTGGGAGACCCAGTACTTC. Translating gives CATGRDTWETQYF. Full variable domain (missing parts from reference TRBV7-9 and TRBJ2-5): DTGVSQNPRHKITKRGQNVTFRCDPISEHNRLYWYRQTLGQGPEFLTYFQNEAQLEKSRLLSDRFSAERPKGSFSTLEIQRTEQGDSAMYLCATGRDTWETQYFGPGTRLLVL.

J is TRBJ2-7 and V is TRBV9; TRBD1 matches 9 bases. The germline V gene has CDR1 SGDLS and CDR2 YYNGEE. The V gene end was trimmed by 3 bases and the J gene end by 5 bases; junction bases not matched to a gene: 9. The CDR3 spans 15 residues. CDR3 loop: CASSGSGTGRNEQYF. CDR3 sequence (DNA): TGTGCCAGCAGCGGTTCCGGGACAGGGCGCAACGAGCAGTACTTC.

CDR3 nucleotides: TGTGCCAGCAGCTTAGGCCTGGGGCTAGCGGGAGAGGGAGATACGCAGTATTTT. Amino acids: CASSLGLGLAGEGDTQYF. V and J are TRBV13 and TRBJ2-3, with 10 bases matching TRBD2. Looked up from germline, CDR1 is PRHDT and CDR2 is FYEKMQ (reference sequence). The length of the CDR3 is 18 residues. Trimming removed 0 bases from V and 5 bases from J; junction bases left unmatched: 11. Supplemented by reference TRBV13 and TRBJ2-3, the full variable domain reads AAGVIQSPRHLIKEKRETATLKCYPIPRHDTVYWYQQGPGQDPQFLISFYEKMQSDKGSIPDRFSAQQFSDYHSELNMSSLELGDSALYFCASSLGLGLAGEGDTQYFGPGTRLTVL.